This is a list of T cell receptor beta chains from one sample in a study of blood T cells in healthy people across ages. MiXCR, run by TCRdb on the 5' RACE reads, gives a single entry per CDR3 protein. The table shows approximately 800,000 distinct CDR3 sequences, with around 68% occurring only once. Specimen: blood. All receptors come from a man aged 25-40 years in good health. CDR3s include the opening cysteine and the closing phenylalanine or tryptophan. Fields, in order: clone size, D gene, J gene, V gene, CDR3 DNA, CDR3 protein. The D gene is left open where the match is weak. A clone size is listed for some rows: how often the clone was seen (once, few, many), or a class if it is expanded.

abundance: -
d_gene: -
j_gene: TRBJ2-3
v_gene: TRBV5-1
CDR3nt: TGCGCCAGCAGCTGGAACCCGGGACACAACACAGATACGCAGTATTTT
CDR3aa: CASSWNPGHNTDTQYF

abundance: -
d_gene: TRBD1
j_gene: TRBJ1-2
v_gene: TRBV10-3
CDR3nt: TGTGCCATCAGCGAGGACACAGGGGTTCGGTATGGCTACACCTTC
CDR3aa: CAISEDTGVRYGYTF

abundance: -
d_gene: -
j_gene: TRBJ1-1
v_gene: TRBV9
CDR3nt: TGTGCCAGCAGCTCGAGTGCCGGATTGAACACTGAAGCTTTCTTT
CDR3aa: CASSSSAGLNTEAFF

abundance: -
d_gene: -
j_gene: TRBJ1-1
v_gene: TRBV12-3/TRBV12-4
CDR3nt: TGTGCCAGCAGTTCCCCCGGGAGGGGCTTGAACACTGAAGCTTTCTTT
CDR3aa: CASSSPGRGLNTEAFF

abundance: few
d_gene: -
j_gene: TRBJ2-7
v_gene: TRBV6-1
CDR3nt: TGTGCCAGCTACAGTGGCGGGCAAACCTACGAGCAGTACTTC
CDR3aa: CASYSGGQTYEQYF

abundance: once
d_gene: TRBD2
j_gene: TRBJ2-1
v_gene: TRBV7-9
CDR3nt: TGTGCCAGCAGCTTAGTAGGCGGGGGGATCCCATACAATGAGCAGTTCTTC
CDR3aa: CASSLVGGGIPYNEQFF

abundance: -
d_gene: -
j_gene: TRBJ2-3
v_gene: TRBV12-3/TRBV12-4
CDR3nt: TGTGCCAGCAGTTTTTCTAGAGTTAGCGCAGATACGCAGTATTTT
CDR3aa: CASSFSRVSADTQYF

abundance: few
d_gene: -
j_gene: TRBJ1-2
v_gene: TRBV20-1
CDR3nt: TGCAGTGCTAGAGCTGGGCACTATGGCTACACCTTC
CDR3aa: CSARAGHYGYTF

abundance: -
d_gene: TRBD1
j_gene: TRBJ2-7
v_gene: TRBV20-1
CDR3nt: TGCAGTGCTAGAGATTTTTACAGGGGACCGAACGAGCAGTACTTC
CDR3aa: CSARDFYRGPNEQYF

abundance: -
d_gene: TRBD2
j_gene: TRBJ2-1
v_gene: TRBV29-1
CDR3nt: TGCAGCGCCGTAGCGGGGGGGCCTATCGATGAGCAGTTCTTC
CDR3aa: CSAVAGGPIDEQFF

abundance: once
d_gene: TRBD1
j_gene: TRBJ2-7
v_gene: TRBV28
CDR3nt: TGTGCCAGCAGTTCTCCGGACAGGATAGCTTACGAGCAGTACTTC
CDR3aa: CASSSPDRIAYEQYF

abundance: few
d_gene: TRBD1
j_gene: TRBJ2-7
v_gene: TRBV29-1
CDR3nt: TGCAGCGTCGTCCCCTTTCCGGGGGACAGGGACTACGAGCAGTACTTC
CDR3aa: CSVVPFPGDRDYEQYF

abundance: -
d_gene: TRBD1
j_gene: TRBJ2-1
v_gene: TRBV7-3
CDR3nt: TGTGCCAGCAGCTTAATAGGGGTGGGACAGGGGGCTTACAATGAGCAGTTCTTC
CDR3aa: CASSLIGVGQGAYNEQFF

abundance: -
d_gene: -
j_gene: TRBJ2-5
v_gene: TRBV12-3/TRBV12-4
CDR3nt: TGTGCCAGCAGCACGACCGGATCCTTAGAGACCCAGTACTTC
CDR3aa: CASSTTGSLETQYF

abundance: -
d_gene: -
j_gene: TRBJ1-4
v_gene: TRBV7-9
CDR3nt: TGTGCCAGCAGCCTCGCGCGGCTTGCAACTAATGAAAAACTGTTTTTT
CDR3aa: CASSLARLATNEKLFF

abundance: -
d_gene: TRBD2
j_gene: TRBJ2-1
v_gene: TRBV29-1
CDR3nt: TGCAGCGTTCCGGGGGGAGTCAGGGTCAATGAGCAGTTCTTC
CDR3aa: CSVPGGVRVNEQFF

abundance: -
d_gene: -
j_gene: TRBJ1-4
v_gene: TRBV6-6
CDR3nt: TGTGCCAGCATCAAGGGAGTTCACGAAAAACTGTTTTTT
CDR3aa: CASIKGVHEKLFF

abundance: few
d_gene: TRBD1
j_gene: TRBJ2-4
v_gene: TRBV20-1
CDR3nt: TGCAGTTCCGGGACAGGACAAAACATTCAGTACTTC
CDR3aa: CSSGTGQNIQYF

abundance: -
d_gene: -
j_gene: TRBJ2-1
v_gene: TRBV7-2
CDR3nt: TGTGCCAGCAGCTCCCTCGATGCCCATGAGCAGTTCTTC
CDR3aa: CASSSLDAHEQFF

abundance: -
d_gene: -
j_gene: TRBJ2-7
v_gene: TRBV28
CDR3nt: TGTGCCAGCAGTCCGACGACGGCTACCTACGAGCAGTACTTC
CDR3aa: CASSPTTATYEQYF

abundance: -
d_gene: -
j_gene: TRBJ2-1
v_gene: TRBV9
CDR3nt: TGTGCCAGCAGCGTAGGAGGGGACAACAATGAGCAGTTCTTC
CDR3aa: CASSVGGDNNEQFF

abundance: -
d_gene: TRBD1
j_gene: TRBJ1-1
v_gene: TRBV7-9
CDR3nt: TGTGCCAGCAGCTTAGAGGAAGGGGGCCGGGAAGCTTTCTTT
CDR3aa: CASSLEEGGREAFF

abundance: -
d_gene: -
j_gene: TRBJ2-1
v_gene: TRBV6-4
CDR3nt: TGTGCCAGCAGTGTAGAACGGGGGGCCAATGAGCAGTTCTTC
CDR3aa: CASSVERGANEQFF

abundance: once
d_gene: -
j_gene: TRBJ2-7
v_gene: TRBV5-1
CDR3nt: TGCGCCAGCAGCCGGACTCTCGCGGGCTACGAGCAGTACTTC
CDR3aa: CASSRTLAGYEQYF

abundance: -
d_gene: -
j_gene: TRBJ1-4
v_gene: TRBV7-2
CDR3nt: TGTGCCAGCAGCTTAGATCTGGGGGGTAATGAAAAACTGTTTTTT
CDR3aa: CASSLDLGGNEKLFF

abundance: few
d_gene: -
j_gene: TRBJ2-3
v_gene: TRBV15
CDR3nt: TGTGCCACCAGCGGAGAGGGGAGAGTCACAGATACGCAGTATTTT
CDR3aa: CATSGEGRVTDTQYF

abundance: once
d_gene: TRBD1
j_gene: TRBJ2-7
v_gene: TRBV5-1
CDR3nt: TGCGCCAGCAGCTTGAGGTCGGGACAGGCCTACGAGCAGTACTTC
CDR3aa: CASSLRSGQAYEQYF